A selection of T cell receptor beta chains follows, all from one sample in a study of cytomegalovirus exposure and HLA in healthy donors. Assay: immunoSEQ multiplex PCR; the TCRdb copy retains only in-frame clones and omits some. Found here are 200,000 to 250,000 clones, approximately 87% of them singletons; the top ten hold 1% to 1.5%. The sample taken for sequencing was PBMCs. Receptor source: a human donor in good health. CDR3s include the opening cysteine and the closing phenylalanine or tryptophan.

V: TRBV28
J: TRBJ1-5
CDR3: CASSTPKQGSGQPQHF

V: TRBV12-5
J: TRBJ2-7
CDR3: CASGSGQANEQYF

V: TRBV20-1
J: TRBJ1-2
CDR3: CSLQGNYGYTF

V: TRBV5-8
J: TRBJ2-1
CDR3: CASSPAGTAYNEQFF

V: TRBV13
J: TRBJ1-2
CDR3: CASSPRQGASYGYTF

V: TRBV7-2
J: TRBJ2-7
CDR3: CASSFLNGQSYEQYF

V: TRBV10-3
J: TRBJ1-2
CDR3: CAISGADNNYGYTF

V: TRBV6-5
J: TRBJ2-5
CDR3: CASRRTSQETQYF

V: TRBV4-1
J: TRBJ1-4
CDR3: CASSQVLEKLFF

V: TRBV28
J: TRBJ2-3
CDR3: CASSLSGGRPSGTQYF

V: TRBV29-1
J: TRBJ2-4
CDR3: CSVEIGGWAKNIQYF

V: TRBV18
J: TRBJ2-7
CDR3: CASSPPFGGAKVYEQYF

V: TRBV7-8
J: TRBJ2-3
CDR3: CASSPPGDTQYF

V: TRBV27
J: TRBJ2-7
CDR3: CASSHIGTSGSSYEQYF

V: TRBV7-2
J: TRBJ2-3
CDR3: CASSYVSTSTDTQYF

V: TRBV6-6
J: TRBJ2-2
CDR3: CASSSTGVGTGELFF

V: TRBV7-2
J: TRBJ2-3
CDR3: CASSSELAGGADTQYF

V: TRBV19
J: TRBJ2-3
CDR3: CASNIGTSTDTQYF

V: TRBV18
J: TRBJ1-1
CDR3: CASSPSSGFTEAFF

V: TRBV5-1
J: TRBJ2-2
CDR3: CASSLAGLAGGGTGELFF

V: TRBV30
J: TRBJ2-5
CDR3: CAWNFGETQYF

V: TRBV5-1
J: TRBJ2-7
CDR3: CARDTYEQYF

V: TRBV16
J: TRBJ2-2
CDR3: CASSQSLAGGNTGELFF

V: TRBV27
J: TRBJ1-2
CDR3: CASSVVGGQGNYGYTF

V: TRBV9
J: TRBJ2-2
CDR3: CASSVALQTGGGTGELFF

V: TRBV11-2
J: TRBJ2-5
CDR3: CASSPLVGGGGETQYF

V: TRBV5-6
J: TRBJ2-1
CDR3: CASSFPSVYNEQFF

V: TRBV7-9
J: TRBJ2-1
CDR3: CASSFQGRGTFDEQFF

V: TRBV19
J: TRBJ2-5
CDR3: CASSIQGPQETQYF

V: TRBV7-3
J: TRBJ2-2
CDR3: CASSLEATGELFF

V: TRBV25-1
J: TRBJ2-1
CDR3: CASSEPEQGRQQFF

V: TRBV4-3
J: TRBJ2-2
CDR3: CASEDGANTGELFF

V: TRBV7-2
J: TRBJ2-1
CDR3: CASSLGGVQAEEQFF

V: TRBV19
J: TRBJ2-7
CDR3: CASSFAGGSYEQYF

V: TRBV6-5
J: TRBJ2-1
CDR3: CASRSGQGDYNEQFF

V: TRBV7-2
J: TRBJ1-2
CDR3: CASSLDSRGYGYTF

V: TRBV27
J: TRBJ1-2
CDR3: CASSSDRGHGYTF

V: TRBV7-9
J: TRBJ1-3
CDR3: CASSGGGNTIYF

V: TRBV6-5
J: TRBJ2-1
CDR3: CASSYSLLEEQFF

V: TRBV4-1
J: TRBJ2-3
CDR3: CASSQDKTSGPDTQYF

V: TRBV5-4
J: TRBJ2-1
CDR3: CASTKGLARNSYNEQFF

V: TRBV28
J: TRBJ2-7
CDR3: CASSLSSRSIGLKYEQYF

V: TRBV27
J: TRBJ2-1
CDR3: CASSSRHSGRAGHEQFF

V: TRBV6-1
J: TRBJ2-7
CDR3: CASSTRTGSYEQYF

V: TRBV2
J: TRBJ2-7
CDR3: CASSGAEQYF

V: TRBV7-2
J: TRBJ2-7
CDR3: CASTRGGGLAVYEQYF

V: TRBV5-8
J: TRBJ2-2
CDR3: CASSLVGGSTGELFF

V: TRBV5-4
J: TRBJ1-2
CDR3: CASSLLRPRNYGYTF

V: TRBV30
J: TRBJ1-1
CDR3: CAWSGEATGRNTEAFF

V: TRBV28
J: TRBJ1-1
CDR3: CATGTGDMENTEAFF

V: TRBV28
J: TRBJ2-1
CDR3: CASSSPAYRSGMNEQFF

V: TRBV6-4
J: TRBJ1-5
CDR3: CASSGDRVFGNQPQHF

V: TRBV5-1
J: TRBJ2-1
CDR3: CASSPDRGEQFF